A single sample gave rise to the 29 T cell receptor beta chains below, sequenced in a study of blood T cell repertoires in COVID-19. Repertoires were generated with immunoSEQ multiplex PCR, while TCRdb's copy carries only in-frame clones and drops some. Among 140,000 or so clones, 70% to 85% were seen once, and the ten largest hold 1.5% to 2%. Material for sequencing was PBMCs or T cells enriched from blood (not recorded which). The receptors derive from a young woman who had been exposed to COVID-19.

The chain couples TRBV5-6 to TRBJ1-3; D is uncertain. Germline assignment: CDR1 SGHDT and CDR2 YYEEEE. Trimming took 1 base from V and 0 from J, leaving 5 bases between them. The CDR3 is made up of 14 amino acids. The CDR3 sequence is CASSLRGSGNTIYF. The CDR3 DNA reads as TGTGCCAGCAGCTTGAGAGGCTCTGGAAACACCATATATTTT. The full variable domain, its missing parts supplied by reference TRBV5-6 and TRBJ1-3, is DAGVTQSPTHLIKTRGQQVTLRCSPKSGHDTVSWYQQALGQGPQFIFQYYEEEERQRGNFPDRFSGHQFPNYSSELNVNALLLGDSALYLCASSLRGSGNTIYFGEGSWLTVV.

The CDR3 nucleotides are TGTGCCAGCAGTTTATACGGGAGGGCCCGGGAGACCCAGTACTTC. It specifies CASSLYGRARETQYF. The chain is built from TRBV27 and TRBJ2-5, with 8 bases lining up with TRBD2. Looked up from germline, CDR1 is MNHEY and CDR2 is SMNVEV (reference sequence). This CDR3 has 15 amino acids. With V trimmed by 1 base and J by 5 bases, 6 bases remained unmatched.

As concerns this clone: One junction end does not reproduce the germline sequence, and a read error may be involved. This chain joins TRBV4-1 and TRBJ1-4; D is perhaps TRBD1 (5 bases). Germline V gene data show CDR1 as MGHRA and CDR2 as YSYEKL. CDR3 length: 13 residues. This CDR3 reads CASSQDTGRDVLF. The CDR3 DNA follows: TGCGCCAGCAGCCAAGATACGGGGAGGGACGTTCTCTTT.

This rearrangement joins TRBV19 to TRBJ2-3; D perhaps matches TRBD2 (6 bases). CDR1 and CDR2 (germline): LNHDA, SQIVND (reference sequence). V was trimmed by 9 bases and J by 2 bases, leaving 21 bases between them. The CDR3 spans 16 residues. CDR3 nucleotide sequence: TGTGCCAGCCGAGGGAGGTACGGCGGACTCACAGATACGCAGTATTTT. It translates to CASRGRYGGLTDTQYF.

The chain couples TRBV5-5 to TRBJ2-3; D not resolved. This CDR3 spans 14 amino acids. Per the germline V gene, CDR1 is SGHKS and CDR2 is YYEKEE (reference sequence). Trimming removed 3 bases at V and 4 bases at J, with 12 bases between. CDR3 coding DNA: TGTGCCAGCAGCTGGGTTGGAGTCCCAGATACGCAGTATTTT. Protein sequence: CASSWVGVPDTQYF.

CDR3 in amino acids: CASSSPLQTGPHRSQYF. The CDR3 nucleotides read TGTGCCAGCAGCAGCCCTCTACAGACAGGTCCCCATAGGTCCCAGTACTTC. The V call is TRBV5-5, the J call TRBJ2-5, with D possibly being TRBD1 (6 bases). The CDR3 covers 17 residues. Per germline, CDR1 SGHKS and CDR2 YYEKEE (reference sequence). V shed 4 bases and J shed 9 bases, with 28 bases lying between them.

The genes are TRBV28 and TRBJ1-4; no clear D. The germline gives CDR1 MDHEN, CDR2 SYDVKM. CDR3 size: 13 residues. Trimming shortened V by 2 bases and J by 6 bases, and 7 bases separated the two germline ends. The chain's CDR3 is CASSLGSDEKLFF. The CDR3 nucleotides are TGTGCCAGCAGTTTAGGCTCCGATGAAAAACTGTTTTTT.

The V and J genes are TRBV4-1 and TRBJ2-5, with TRBD1 identical over 7 bases. The germline gives CDR1 MGHRA, CDR2 YSYEKL. The CDR3 is 15 residues long. Losses at the gene ends were 5 bases for V and 4 bases for J; bases not matched to a gene: 10. The CDR3 is CASSKTVQGPETQYF. CDR3 DNA sequence: TGCGCCAGCAGCAAAACGGTACAGGGGCCAGAGACCCAGTACTTC.

This clone has more than one count but fewer than ten. The chain employs TRBV2 and TRBJ1-1; maybe TRBD1 (6 bases). Germline values: CDR1 SNHLY, CDR2 FYNNEI. V shed 5 bases and J shed 4 bases, with 14 bases lying between them. The CDR3 sequence is 14 residues long. The CDR3 protein is CASSSQGLGTEAFF. The DNA of the CDR3 is TGTGCCAGCAGTAGTCAGGGGTTAGGCACTGAAGCTTTCTTT. Together with reference TRBV2 and TRBJ1-1, the CDR3 gives the full variable domain: EPEVTQTPSHQVTQMGQEVILRCVPISNHLYFYWYRQILGQKVEFLVSFYNNEISEKSEIFDDQFSVERPDGSNFTLKIRSTKLEDSAMYFCASSSQGLGTEAFFGQGTRLTVV.

The chain combines TRBV4-3 with TRBJ1-1; D possibly corresponds to TRBD1 (5 bases). With 0 bases removed from V and 6 bases from J, the gap between germline ends came to 14 bases. Germline V gene lookup returns CDR1 LGHNA and CDR2 YSLEER. The CDR3 extends over 15 amino acids. CDR3 sequence: CASSQDRVREAEAFF. The DNA of the CDR3 is TGCGCCAGCAGCCAAGATCGGGTCAGGGAAGCTGAAGCTTTCTTT.

The rearrangement links TRBV12-2 to TRBJ2-7; the table gives TRBD2 as D, unverified against the DNA. TRBV12-2 is a pseudogene segment. This CDR3 has 17 residues. The CDR3 DNA follows: TGTGCAAGGGTCCCCGGGTACGCGGGACTAGAGAAATACGAGCAGTACTTC. Translating gives CARVPGYAGLEKYEQYF.

V gene TRBV7-9 combines with J gene TRBJ1-6; the match to TRBD1 covers 8 bases. The CDR3 totals 15 residues. V lost 4 bases to trimming and J lost 7 bases; unmatched junction nucleotides: 6. Germline assignment: CDR1 SEHNR and CDR2 FQNEAQ (reference sequence). Here the CDR3 reads CASSSWTGQNSPLHF. Written as DNA, the CDR3 is TGTGCCAGCAGCTCATGGACAGGGCAAAATTCACCCCTCCACTTT.

The chain joins TRBV5-1 to TRBJ1-1; no firm D call. Germline CDR1 and CDR2: SGHRS and YFSETQ. This CDR3 comprises 13 residues. The V and J ends lost 4 bases and 1 base respectively, with 8 bases between them. CDR3 sequence (DNA): TGCGCCAGCAGCATGCAGGAGAACACTGAAGCTTTCTTT. It yields the protein CASSMQENTEAFF. The full variable domain, rest sourced from reference TRBV5-1 and TRBJ1-1, is KAGVTQTPRYLIKTRGQQVTLSCSPISGHRSVSWYQQTPGQGLQFLFEYFSETQRNKGNFPGRFSGRQFSNSRSEMNVSTLELGDSALYLCASSMQENTEAFFGQGTRLTVV.

The chain links TRBV19 to TRBJ1-1; unclear D gene. Trimming cost V 3 bases and J 3 bases, with 5 bases left between them. The germline gives CDR1 LNHDA, CDR2 SQIVND (reference sequence). The CDR3 sequence is 12 residues long. The CDR3 here is CASSITYTEAFF. The DNA for the CDR3 is TGTGCCAGTAGTATTACATACACTGAAGCTTTCTTT.

The rearrangement links TRBV28 to TRBJ2-5, with D perhaps matching TRBD1 (6 bases). The germline V and J ends were trimmed by 7 bases and 6 bases, with 15 bases remaining between them. The CDR3 has 13 residues. Germline V CDR1 and CDR2: MDHEN, SYDVKM. The CDR3 DNA is TGTGCCAGCACCACGCTTGGACAGCAGACCCAGTACTTC. Amino acid sequence: CASTTLGQQTQYF.

In regard to this clone: The sample carries other DNA sequences with the same CDR3. The rearrangement links TRBV20-1 to TRBJ2-7; D possibly corresponds to TRBD2 (6 bases). Germline loops: CDR1 DFQATT, CDR2 SNEGSKA (reference sequence). Trimming removed 3 bases from V and 1 base from J, with 10 bases in between. The CDR3 covers 13 residues. The CDR3, as DNA: TGCAGTGCTAGTCGGGGGAGTTCCTACGAGCAGTACTTC. Its translation: CSASRGSSYEQYF.

The J gene is TRBJ2-7, the V gene TRBV3-1 (or the pseudogene TRBV3-2), with 9 bases aligning to TRBD1. V trimming: 5 bases; J trimming: 0 bases; junction bases outside the gene matches: 8. Looked up from germline, CDR1 is LGHDT and CDR2 is YNNKEL (reference sequence). The CDR3 runs to 16 residues. CDR3 coding DNA: TGTGCCAGCAGCGGTCCGGGACAGGGCAGCTCCTACGAGCAGTACTTC. Its protein product is CASSGPGQGSSYEQYF.

V is TRBV7-9 and J is TRBJ2-4; TRBD1 matches 8 bases. J was trimmed by 1 base and V by 5 bases; bases with no gene match: 10. CDR3 length: 17 amino acids. Germline V gives CDR1 SEHNR, CDR2 FQNEAQ (reference sequence). The CDR3 here is CASSTSEQGAAKNIQYF. CDR3 coding DNA: TGTGCCAGCAGCACGTCGGAGCAGGGGGCCGCCAAAAACATTCAGTACTTC.

The rearrangement uses TRBV27 and TRBJ1-1; D possibly corresponds to TRBD1 (6 bases). The CDR3 loop spans 13 amino acids. Germline loops: CDR1 MNHEY, CDR2 SMNVEV (reference sequence). V was cut by 3 bases and J by 5 bases, with 10 bases left in between. In DNA form, the CDR3 reads TGTGCCAGCAGTTTCGCGGGGGCAACTGAAGCTTTCTTT. As protein: CASSFAGATEAFF.

The rearrangement uses TRBV10-3 and TRBJ1-1; 7 nucleotides match TRBD1. The J segment lost 8 bases and the V segment lost 7 bases, leaving 7 bases of the junction unmatched. The CDR3 is made up of 12 amino acids. Germline CDR1 and CDR2: ENHRY and SYGVKD. The CDR3 nucleotides read TGTGCCATCAACAGGGGCGAAGGAGAAGCTTTCTTT. Protein: CAINRGEGEAFF.

The chain couples TRBV6-1 to TRBJ1-2; TRBD1 might be the D (5 bases). CDR1 and CDR2 (germline): MNHNS, SASEGT. There are 14 residues in the CDR3. The V gene lost 0 bases and the J gene lost 7 bases, with 12 bases spanning the gap. The CDR3 sequence is CASSEAGQGGGYTF. The CDR3 DNA is TGTGCCAGCAGTGAAGCTGGGCAGGGAGGTGGCTACACCTTC.

The DNA for the CDR3 is TGTGCCAGCAGCCCTTTCCAAGCTTTCTTT. As protein: CASSPFQAFF. The chain is built from TRBV28 and TRBJ1-1; D is unresolved. Germline V gene data show CDR1 as MDHEN and CDR2 as SYDVKM. This CDR3 has 10 residues. The germline V and J ends were trimmed by 6 bases and 9 bases, with 8 bases remaining between them.

This chain joins TRBV19 and TRBJ2-1; 8 bases are shared with TRBD2. The trim removed 6 bases at V and 7 bases at J, leaving 8 bases unmatched. Germline V gene data show CDR1 as LNHDA and CDR2 as SQIVND (reference sequence). The CDR3 loop spans 14 amino acids. CDR3 region: CASSPGLGPNEQFF. CDR3 coding DNA: TGTGCCAGTAGCCCGGGACTAGGCCCTAATGAGCAGTTCTTC. The full variable domain, with the rest looked up from reference TRBV19 and TRBJ2-1, is DGGITQSPKYLFRKEGQNVTLSCEQNLNHDAMYWYRQDPGQGLRLIYYSQIVNDFQKGDIAEGYSVSREKKESFPLTVTSAQKNPTAFYLCASSPGLGPNEQFFGPGTRLTVL.

V and J are TRBV5-6 and TRBJ1-1, with D unresolved. Germline V gene lookup returns CDR1 SGHDT and CDR2 YYEEEE. The CDR3 is 14 amino acids. Trimming shortened V by 4 bases and J by 6 bases, and 16 bases separated the two germline ends. CDR3 loop: CASSPGGFFAEAFF. DNA of the CDR3: TGTGCCAGCAGCCCAGGTGGCTTTTTCGCTGAAGCTTTCTTT. Full variable domain (missing parts from reference TRBV5-6 and TRBJ1-1): DAGVTQSPTHLIKTRGQQVTLRCSPKSGHDTVSWYQQALGQGPQFIFQYYEEEERQRGNFPDRFSGHQFPNYSSELNVNALLLGDSALYLCASSPGGFFAEAFFGQGTRLTVV.

The chain uses TRBV2 and TRBJ2-4; TRBD2 might be the D (6 bases). V was clipped by 3 bases and J by 1 base, with 7 bases between them. This CDR3 comprises 14 residues. The germline gives CDR1 SNHLY, CDR2 FYNNEI. The CDR3 bases are TGTGCCAGCAGTGAGGGGGGTGCCAAAAACATTCAGTACTTC. Protein product: CASSEGGAKNIQYF.

The CDR3 DNA reads as TGTGCCAGCAGCCCCTCGGGAGGCTACGAGCAGTACTTC. This translates into CASSPSGGYEQYF. The chain recombines TRBV7-7 with TRBJ2-7; TRBD2 matches 7 bases. This CDR3 has 13 amino acids. Losses at the gene ends were 5 bases for V and 3 bases for J; bases not matched to a gene: 4. CDR1 is SSHAT and CDR2 is FNYEAQ in the germline V gene (reference sequence).

The chain links TRBV27 to TRBJ2-1; TRBD2 matches 13 bases. The trim removed 2 bases at V and 1 base at J, leaving 2 bases unmatched. The CDR3 loop spans 17 amino acids. Germline V CDR1 and CDR2: MNHEY, SMNVEV (reference sequence). The chain's CDR3 is CASSLRTSGSSYNEQFF. For the CDR3, the DNA is TGTGCCAGCAGTTTAAGGACTAGCGGGAGTTCCTACAATGAGCAGTTCTTC.

V gene TRBV28 combines with J gene TRBJ2-2; 7 bases agree with TRBD1. This CDR3 spans 16 amino acids. Germline trimming cut 2 bases from V and 4 bases from J; bases unmatched to any gene: 7. Germline V gene data show CDR1 as MDHEN and CDR2 as SYDVKM. DNA for the CDR3: TGTGCCAGCAGTTTAACACGGACAGGCAGCACCGGGGAGCTGTTTTTT. Residues: CASSLTRTGSTGELFF.

This chain links TRBV30 with TRBJ1-1; TRBD1 aligns across 8 bases. The length of the CDR3 is 14 residues. V shed 4 bases and J 4 bases; nucleotides not matched to a gene: 8. Germline values: CDR1 GTSNPN, CDR2 SVGIG (reference sequence). CDR3 in amino acids: CAWIRTGLITEAFF. In nucleotides, the CDR3 is TGTGCCTGGATTCGGACAGGGTTAATCACTGAAGCTTTCTTT.